This is a list of T cell receptor beta chains from one sample in a study of cytomegalovirus exposure and HLA in healthy donors. Some clones are missing from TCRdb's copy, which holds only in-frame ones; the method was immunoSEQ multiplex PCR. Among around 140,000 clones listed, roughly three quarters were seen once. Sequencing was performed on PBMCs. These receptors came from a woman aged 18-30 years in good health and CMV-seronegative. CDR3s include the opening cysteine and the closing phenylalanine or tryptophan. D genes are given only for firm matches. Some rows mark clone size as missing; the rest say once, few, many or name a class of expanded clone.

V,length,J,D,size,CDR3,DNA
TRBV18,15,TRBJ1-3,.,.,CASSPPGLVGNTIYF,TGTGCCAGCTCACCACCGGGACTTGTCGGAAACACCATATATTTT
TRBV7-9,13,TRBJ1-1,TRBD1,few,CASSLSGQGEAFF,TGTGCCAGCAGCTTATCCGGACAGGGAGAAGCTTTCTTT
TRBV7-9,15,TRBJ2-7,TRBD1,.,CASSPMTGGEGEQYF,TGTGCCAGCAGCCCTATGACAGGGGGCGAGGGCGAGCAGTACTTC
TRBV30,13,TRBJ2-7,.,once,CAWRADTAYEQYF,TGTGCCTGGAGGGCGGACACCGCCTACGAGCAGTACTTC
TRBV7-2,15,TRBJ2-5,.,.,CASSLRPHGGETQYF,TGTGCCAGCAGCTTACGACCCCATGGGGGGGAGACCCAGTACTTC
TRBV6-1,15,TRBJ2-1,.,.,CASSEGRESYNEQFF,TGTGCCAGCAGTGAGGGGCGGGAATCCTACAATGAGCAGTTCTTC
TRBV5-4,15,TRBJ1-1,.,.,CASSRPGAANTEAFF,TGTGCCAGCAGTCGGCCCGGAGCAGCGAACACTGAAGCTTTCTTT
TRBV9,13,TRBJ2-5,.,.,CASSVDREETQYF,TGTGCCAGCAGCGTAGACAGGGAAGAGACCCAGTACTTC
TRBV7-9,13,TRBJ1-2,.,.,CASSSGANYGYTF,TGTGCCAGCAGCTCGGGTGCTAACTATGGCTACACCTTC
TRBV6-1,13,TRBJ2-7,.,.,CASSPRDSHEQYF,TGTGCCAGCAGTCCCCGGGACTCCCACGAGCAGTACTTC
TRBV10-3,13,TRBJ2-1,TRBD2,.,CAISSGRYNEQFF,TGTGCCATATCTAGCGGGAGGTACAATGAGCAGTTCTTC
TRBV5-1,14,TRBJ1-2,.,.,CASSLGGPGYGYTF,TGCGCCAGCAGCTTGGGGGGGCCCGGCTATGGCTACACCTTC
TRBV6-6,12,TRBJ2-3,TRBD2,.,CASSLGGRFHYF,TGTGCCAGCAGTTTGGGCGGGAGGTTCCATTATTTT
TRBV6-1,12,TRBJ1-1,.,few,CASRPTVPEAFF,TGTGCCAGCAGACCGACAGTGCCTGAAGCTTTCTTT
TRBV5-6,13,TRBJ1-1,.,.,CASTPPGSHEAFF,TGTGCCAGCACCCCACCAGGGTCACATGAAGCTTTCTTT
TRBV28,12,TRBJ1-1,.,.,CASSLLQGEAFF,TGTGCCAGCAGTTTATTGCAGGGAGAAGCTTTCTTT
TRBV5-4,14,TRBJ1-2,.,.,CASSSTTGSGGYTF,TGTGCCAGCAGCTCAACTACAGGATCAGGTGGCTACACCTTC
TRBV15,15,TRBJ1-1,TRBD1,.,CATSMDRGPFAEAFF,TGTGCCACCAGCATGGACAGGGGGCCCTTTGCTGAAGCTTTCTTT
TRBV29-1,14,TRBJ1-4,TRBD1,.,CSVSAGTGYEKLFF,TGCAGCGTTTCCGCCGGGACAGGTTATGAAAAACTGTTTTTT
TRBV13,13,TRBJ1-5,.,.,CASSLGTRGPQHF,TGTGCCAGCAGCTTAGGCACCCGCGGACCCCAGCATTTT
TRBV4-2,15,TRBJ2-2,TRBD2,.,CASSQDTAGAGELFF,TGTGCCAGCAGCCAAGATACAGCGGGAGCCGGGGAGCTGTTTTTT
TRBV6-5,14,TRBJ2-7,TRBD2,.,CASGLAGGSYEQYF,TGTGCCAGCGGACTAGCGGGAGGCTCCTACGAGCAGTACTTC
TRBV19,13,TRBJ2-4,.,.,CASLLGQEGIQYF,TGTGCCAGTCTCCTAGGGCAGGAGGGCATTCAGTACTTC
TRBV15,15,TRBJ2-7,TRBD2,.,CATSRATSASYEQYF,TGTGCCACCAGCAGAGCGACTAGCGCCTCCTACGAGCAGTACTTC
TRBV14,13,TRBJ1-1,.,.,CASPEAPDTEAFF,TGTGCCAGTCCGGAGGCGCCCGACACTGAAGCTTTCTTT
TRBV7-2,13,TRBJ2-3,.,.,CASSSGNTDTQYF,TGTGCCAGCAGTTCGGGGAACACAGATACGCAGTATTTT
TRBV6-5,15,TRBJ2-7,TRBD2,.,CASRSGTSGSYEQYF,TGTGCCAGCAGATCCGGGACTAGCGGATCCTACGAGCAGTACTTC
TRBV29-1,15,TRBJ1-3,TRBD1,.,CSVATGGAEGNTIYF,TGCAGCGTTGCGACAGGGGGCGCAGAAGGAAACACCATATATTTT
TRBV7-9,12,TRBJ1-1,TRBD1,.,CASNRGNTEAFF,TGTGCCAGCAACAGGGGGAACACTGAAGCTTTCTTT
TRBV5-4,15,TRBJ2-3,TRBD2,once,CASSSPGLARDTQYF,TGTGCCAGCAGCTCGCCGGGACTAGCGAGAGATACGCAGTATTTT
TRBV9,15,TRBJ2-7,TRBD1,.,CASSVGPFTGAEQYF,TGTGCCAGCAGCGTAGGGCCTTTTACAGGGGCCGAGCAGTACTTC
TRBV27,13,TRBJ1-2,TRBD1,few,CASRLDPGGGYTF,TGTGCCAGCAGACTAGACCCAGGGGGCGGCTACACCTTC
TRBV6-5,14,TRBJ2-2,.,once,CATDAAGSGGELFF,TGTGCCACCGACGCAGCAGGATCAGGCGGGGAGCTGTTTTTT
TRBV30,13,TRBJ2-7,.,few,CAAGTGLLYEQYF,TGTGCCGCGGGGACTGGACTTTTATACGAGCAGTACTTC
TRBV6-6,14,TRBJ2-3,TRBD2,.,CASSRTSGTDTQYF,TGTGCCAGCAGTAGGACTAGCGGAACAGATACGCAGTATTTT
TRBV7-6,13,TRBJ1-5,.,.,CASSLSGNQPQHF,TGTGCCAGCAGCTTAAGCGGGAATCAGCCCCAGCATTTT
TRBV10-3,13,TRBJ1-3,.,few,CAISEGDGNTIYF,TGTGCCATCAGTGAAGGGGATGGAAACACCATATATTTT
TRBV10-1,14,TRBJ2-3,.,few,CASSELGEGDTQYF,TGCGCCAGCAGTGAGCTGGGAGAGGGAGATACGCAGTATTTT
TRBV19,13,TRBJ1-2,.,.,CASSRDSNYGYTF,TGTGCCAGTAGCCGGGACTCCAACTATGGCTACACCTTC
TRBV10-3,13,TRBJ1-1,TRBD1,.,CAISTQGVPEAFF,TGTGCCATCAGTACCCAGGGGGTTCCTGAAGCTTTCTTT
TRBV18,15,TRBJ1-4,.,.,CASSPPERGGEKLFF,TGTGCCAGCTCACCCCCCGAACGAGGCGGCGAAAAACTGTTTTTT
TRBV4-1,17,TRBJ2-1,TRBD2,.,CDSSQDSGRWDYNEQFF,TGCGACAGCAGCCAAGATAGCGGGAGGTGGGATTACAATGAGCAGTTCTTC
TRBV4-1,16,TRBJ1-4,.,once,CASSLNRVLANEKLFF,TGCGCCAGCAGCCTCAACAGGGTTCTGGCTAATGAAAAACTGTTTTTT
TRBV25-1,13,TRBJ2-3,.,.,CAAKGVGTDTQYF,TGTGCCGCTAAGGGGGTGGGCACAGATACGCAGTATTTT
TRBV9,15,TRBJ2-1,TRBD2,.,CASSVEGTTFNEQFF,TGTGCCAGCAGCGTAGAGGGGACTACCTTCAATGAGCAGTTCTTC
TRBV25-1,12,TRBJ1-2,TRBD1,once,CASSDRGLGYTF,TGTGCCAGCAGTGACAGGGGGCTAGGCTACACCTTC
TRBV29-1,16,TRBJ1-4,TRBD1,.,CSVRTGGGLSNEKLFF,TGCAGCGTTAGGACAGGGGGCGGTTTGTCTAATGAAAAACTGTTTTTT
TRBV29-1,11,TRBJ2-1,.,few,CSVGEAGEQFF,TGCAGCGTTGGGGAGGCGGGGGAGCAGTTCTTC
TRBV4-2,17,TRBJ2-5,TRBD2,.,CASSQLLAGGPRETQYF,TGTGCCAGCAGCCAACTACTAGCGGGAGGACCTCGGGAGACCCAGTACTTC
TRBV25-1,15,TRBJ2-7,.,.,CASSEGGTSSYEQYF,TGTGCCAGCAGTGAAGGAGGGACGAGCTCCTACGAGCAGTACTTC
TRBV7-9,15,TRBJ1-3,TRBD1,.,CASSTDRRTGNTIYF,TGTGCCAGCAGCACGGACAGGAGAACTGGAAACACCATATATTTT
TRBV5-1,14,TRBJ1-1,.,.,CASSFGWEDTEAFF,TGCGCCAGCAGCTTCGGGTGGGAGGACACTGAAGCTTTCTTT
TRBV15,14,TRBJ2-1,.,.,CATATRDTLDEQFF,TGTGCCACCGCGACGAGGGACACCTTAGATGAGCAGTTCTTC